This T cell receptor beta chain was profiled in a study of T cell repertoires in cytomegalovirus infection (dated by TCRdb to the late 2010s). A note on the overall study: Alongside well-studied HLA-B-restricted epitopes, the peptide stimulations were aimed at recently identified HLA-C-restricted CMV epitopes, whose presentation resists viral immunomodulation. The HLA type of each donor mattered for the analysis, because public TCR beta signatures pointed to carriage of CMV infection along with the matching HLA type. Here is what the overall study found, with its caveats: In both this cohort and an independent roughly 350-donor cohort, the cumulative frequency of public TCR beta family members distinguished carriers of CMV infection plus the relevant HLA type. The ex vivo response was dominated by HLA-C-restricted CMV-specific TCR beta clonotypes, and the single most frequent clonotype in two of eight donors was supplied by these HLA-C-restricted clonotypes.

For CDR1 and CDR2, the germline V gene (reference sequence) lists DFQATT and SNEGSKA. Including cysteine and phenylalanine, the CDR3 has 14 amino acids. Here the CDR3 DNA is all that survives: 42 bases in frame from base 1. After removal of 6 bases from V and 2 bases from J, the junction retains 7 bases not matched to a gene. Sequenced on an Illumina HiSeq 1500. TCRdb trimmed the raw reads at Q25, called clones with MiXCR and kept productive beta chains. Rows matching on CDR3 protein sequence are summarized as one entry with the most common DNA and genes. This sample comprises hundreds of thousands of distinct CDR3 sequences, around 31% of them detected only once. Of the sample, around a sixth falls within the top ten clones. What the treatment or condition label conveys for this sample: in vitro stimulation with specific CMV peptide epitopes to enrich CMV-specific T cells. About this clonotype itself: Its cognate antigen has yet to be identified. The record has no base qualities; no much larger clone is one base away.

The receptor was isolated from a human donor in good health (CMV status not recorded). Some clones in this sample may be carry-over from other donors' samples. The sequence joins TRBV20-1 to TRBJ2-1; 7 nucleotides in the junction match TRBD2. The sequencing used cultured PBMCs, collected from culture after CMV antigen stimulation. The nucleotide sequence is TGCAGTGCCCTACTTCGGGGGGCCTACAATGAGCAGTTCTTC. This translates into CSALLRGAYNEQFF.